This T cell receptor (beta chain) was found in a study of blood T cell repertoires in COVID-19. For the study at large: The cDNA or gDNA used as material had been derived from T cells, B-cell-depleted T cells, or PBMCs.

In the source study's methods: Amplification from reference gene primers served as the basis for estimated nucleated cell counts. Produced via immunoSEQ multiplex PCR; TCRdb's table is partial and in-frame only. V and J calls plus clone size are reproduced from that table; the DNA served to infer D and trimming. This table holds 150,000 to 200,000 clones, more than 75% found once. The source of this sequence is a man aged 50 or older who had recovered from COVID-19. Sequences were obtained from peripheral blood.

The CDR3 spells CASSILQNYGYTF. The CDR3 nucleotides are TGTGCCAGTAGTATCCTACAGAACTATGGCTACACCTTC. This sequence joins TRBV19 and TRBJ1-2, with D unresolved. Germline CDR1 reads LNHDA; CDR2 reads SQIVND (reference sequence). The CDR3 extends over 13 amino acids. V dropped 3 bases and J dropped 2 bases, with 7 bases sitting between them.